These 17 T cell receptor beta chains were all obtained from the same sample, sequenced in a study of blood T cell repertoires in COVID-19. Clones were sequenced by immunoSEQ multiplex PCR, and TCRdb holds only the in-frame ones, with some missing. The sample has about 260,000 clones; about nine tenths are singletons. The sequenced material came from peripheral blood. The receptors originated from a woman aged 25 to 45 with COVID-19, enrolled during active disease.

This clone was seen only a few times. The chain has TRBV9 and TRBJ1-1; D remains unclear. Germline CDR1 and CDR2: SGDLS and YYNGEE. Trimming left V 2 bases short and J 0 bases short, with 5 bases between. This CDR3 spans 13 amino acids. The chain's CDR3 is CASSVELNTEAFF. For the CDR3, the DNA is TGTGCCAGCAGCGTCGAGTTGAACACTGAAGCTTTCTTT. The full variable domain, in which reference TRBV9 and TRBJ1-1 provide the parts outside the CDR3, is DSGVTQTPKHLITATGQRVTLRCSPRSGDLSVYWYQQSLDQGLQFLIQYYNGEERAKGNILERFSAQQFPDLHSELNLSSLELGDSALYFCASSVELNTEAFFGQGTRLTVV.

This chain connects TRBV7-9 to TRBJ2-5, with 8 positions matching TRBD2. This CDR3 contains 16 residues. Germline trimming cut 3 bases from V and 5 bases from J; bases unmatched to any gene: 11. Germline assignment: CDR1 SEHNR and CDR2 FQNEAQ (reference sequence). This CDR3 is CASSLSGSLGYETQYF. CDR3 DNA: TGTGCCAGCAGCTTGAGCGGGAGTTTAGGGTACGAGACCCAGTACTTC.

The rearrangement links TRBV10-3 to TRBJ1-2; D remains unclear. The V and J ends lost 10 bases and 0 bases respectively, with 12 bases between them. The CDR3 is 13 residues long. Germline CDR1 reads ENHRY; CDR2 reads SYGVKD. The CDR3 reads CATAGATNYGYTF. CDR3 in DNA: TGTGCCACCGCCGGTGCTACTAACTATGGCTACACCTTC.

This clone was detected once. CDR3 sequence reads: CASSLVPGGGYTF. For the CDR3, the DNA is TGTGCCAGCAGCTTGGTGCCGGGGGGAGGCTACACCTTC. This rearrangement joins TRBV5-8 to TRBJ1-2, with D maybe TRBD1 (5 bases). The CDR3 runs 13 residues. V dropped 0 bases and J dropped 8 bases, with 11 bases sitting between them. CDR1 is SGHTS, CDR2 YDEGEE, per germline.

The chain joins TRBV28 to TRBJ1-6; D call uncertain. Germline CDR1 is MDHEN and CDR2 is SYDVKM. The CDR3 has 14 amino acids. V was shortened by 3 bases and J by 5 bases, with 8 bases between the two germline ends. In DNA, the CDR3 is TGTGCCAGCAGTTTCGGAGGGAATAATTCACCCCTCCACTTT. Protein: CASSFGGNNSPLHF.

This clone appeared once. V and J are TRBV23-1 and TRBJ1-5, with unresolved D. TRBV23-1 is filed as an ORF, its function uncertain. This CDR3 spans 15 amino acids. V was pared by 10 bases and J by 5 bases, with 21 bases between. CDR3 in amino acids: CAIPLREGPDQPQHF. The CDR3 coding sequence is TGCGCCATCCCTTTACGAGAGGGCCCTGATCAGCCCCAGCATTTT.

The genes are TRBV2 and TRBJ2-6; 12 bases fit TRBD1. V dropped 6 bases and J dropped 4; count of bases not matched to a gene: 13. The germline V gene encodes CDR1 SNHLY and CDR2 FYNNEI. The CDR3 is 19 amino acids. CDR3 protein: CASRASGTGGPGGANVLTF. For the CDR3, the DNA is TGTGCCAGCAGAGCTTCCGGGACAGGGGGCCCGGGAGGGGCCAACGTCCTGACTTTC.

This chain uses TRBV2 with TRBJ1-4, with D unresolved. The CDR3 totals 12 residues. Germline-derived CDR1 and CDR2 are SNHLY and FYNNEI. Trimming pared 5 bases from V and 11 bases from J, leaving 12 bases between. CDR3 sequence reads: CASSYSLEKLFF. Written as DNA, the CDR3 is TGTGCCAGCAGTTACTCACTAGAGAAACTGTTTTTT.

CDR3 coding DNA: TGCGCCAGCAGTGCCCCGGACAGCACTGGGGATACGCAGTATTTT. This translates into CASSAPDSTGDTQYF. V and J are TRBV10-2 and TRBJ2-3; D might be TRBD1 (6 bases). CDR1 and CDR2 (germline): WSHSY, SAAADI. V dropped 4 bases and J dropped 6 bases, with 17 bases sitting between them. There are 15 residues in the CDR3.

The chain uses TRBV27 and TRBJ2-7, with 9 bases lining up with TRBD2. The V gene end was trimmed by 5 bases and the J gene end by 3 bases; junction bases not matched to a gene: 14. This CDR3 is built from 17 residues. Germline V CDR1 and CDR2: MNHEY, SMNVEV (reference sequence). CDR3 nucleotides: TGTGCCAGCAGTCTTGACGCCGGGACTAGCCGGAACTACGAGCAGTACTTC. Translated, it gives CASSLDAGTSRNYEQYF.

This clone is a singleton in its sample. The V gene is TRBV5-6, the J gene TRBJ2-3, with 8 bases matching TRBD1. From germline, CDR1 is SGHDT and CDR2 YYEEEE. This CDR3 has 15 amino acids. Trimming took 3 bases from V and 2 from J; bases not matched to a gene: 5. The CDR3 nucleotides are TGTGCCAGCAGCTACGGGGACAGGACCACAGATACGCAGTATTTT. It encodes CASSYGDRTTDTQYF.

The chain recombines TRBV2 with TRBJ2-1, with a weak D call TRBD2 (6 bases). This CDR3 region has 13 residues. Between the trimmed V and J ends, which lost 6 bases and 6 bases, there was a span of 12 bases. Germline lookup yields CDR1 SNHLY and CDR2 FYNNEI. CDR3 in amino acids: CASRETSGNEQFF. The CDR3 DNA follows: TGTGCCAGCAGGGAGACTAGTGGCAATGAGCAGTTCTTC.

The DNA of the CDR3 is TGCGCCAGCAGTCAATCGAGGAGTGGTCGGACCCAGTACTTC. Translating gives CASSQSRSGRTQYF. The rearrangement uses TRBV23-1 and TRBJ2-5; D remains unclear. TRBV23-1 is noted as an ORF with a role that remains uncertain. Trimming shortened V by 0 bases and J by 7 bases, and 12 bases separated the two germline ends. This CDR3 has 14 amino acids.

The V and J genes are TRBV6-2 or TRBV6-3 and TRBJ1-5; 8 nucleotides line up with TRBD1. The germline V gene has CDR1 MNHEY and CDR2 SVGEGT. With 5 bases clipped from V and 7 bases from J, the junction kept 10 bases outside the gene matches. The CDR3 loop spans 15 amino acids. CDR3 in DNA: TGTGCCAGCAGTGGACAGGGTTTAGAGGGGCAGCCCCAGCATTTT. Encoded protein: CASSGQGLEGQPQHF.

The chain employs TRBV5-8 and TRBJ1-2; D is undetermined. Germline V gene sequence: CDR1 SGHTS, CDR2 YDEGEE. Trimming left V 4 bases short and J 3 bases short, with 10 bases between. This CDR3 region has 13 residues. The CDR3 bases are TGTGCCAGCAGCCCTCGACGGGACTATGGCTACACCTTC. It translates to CASSPRRDYGYTF.

The CDR3 loop reads CASSIIQETQYF. The CDR3 bases are TGTGCCAGCAGCATCATTCAAGAGACCCAGTACTTC. This rearrangement joins TRBV14 to TRBJ2-5; D gene ambiguous. The CDR3 spans 12 residues. Deletions cut 5 bases from V and 2 bases from J, with 6 bases between. Germline values: CDR1 SGHDN, CDR2 FVKESK.

The chain couples TRBV10-1 to TRBJ1-2; no reliable D call. Germline CDR1 and CDR2: WNHNN and SYGVQD (reference sequence). Trimming pared 0 bases from V and 3 bases from J, leaving 8 bases between. This CDR3 has 14 residues. The CDR3 sequence is CASSESGRDYGYTF. The CDR3 DNA reads TGCGCCAGCAGTGAGTCAGGGAGGGACTATGGCTACACCTTC.